Listed here are 15 T cell receptor beta chains from one sample, sequenced in a study of neoadjuvant anti-PD-1 for oral cavity cancer. The method was immunoSEQ multiplex PCR; TCRdb's version includes in-frame clones alone and lacks a portion of them. Among fewer than 20,000 clones, roughly 72% were seen once, and the ten largest hold over 2.5%. The sequences come from PBMCs, collected before nivolumab (anti-PD-1) treatment. These receptors originate from a person between 35 and 79 years old with oral cavity squamous cell carcinoma.

This chain joins TRBV14 and TRBJ1-5, with unresolved D. The CDR3 is 15 residues long. The germline V gene has CDR1 SGHDN and CDR2 FVKESK. Trimming shortened V by 1 base and J by 1 base, and 8 bases separated the two germline ends. The CDR3 region is CASSQGGASNQPQHF. The CDR3, as DNA: TGTGCCAGCAGCCAAGGGGGAGCGAGCAATCAGCCCCAGCATTTT.

In its sample, this clone was seen a few times. The rearrangement links TRBV7-9 to TRBJ1-1, with D perhaps matching TRBD1 (5 bases). Germline V lookup: CDR1 SEHNR, CDR2 FQNEAQ (reference sequence). The CDR3 covers 18 residues. V lost 2 bases and J lost 2, with 21 bases in between. CDR3 in DNA: TGTGCCAGCAGCTTACGGAACCTCCTCCAAGGGGTAAACACTGAAGCTTTCTTT. This gives the protein CASSLRNLLQGVNTEAFF.

This sequence joins TRBV10-3 and TRBJ2-5; a weak D match, TRBD1 (7 bases). With 6 bases removed from V and 2 bases from J, the gap between germline ends came to 19 bases. Germline-derived CDR1 and CDR2 are ENHRY and SYGVKD. The CDR3 has 16 residues. CDR3 DNA sequence: TGTGCCATCAGCCGCCGGGACAGAGGGGGGCAAGAGACCCAGTACTTC. Translating it yields CAISRRDRGGQETQYF.

This chain joins TRBV15 and TRBJ2-1, with 8 bases matching TRBD2. Germline-derived CDR1 and CDR2 are LNHNV and YYDKDF (reference sequence). V shed 1 base and J 6 bases; nucleotides not matched to a gene: 8. This CDR3 contains 16 residues. CDR3 loop: CATSRAGGPGSNEQFF. CDR3 bases: TGTGCCACCAGCAGAGCGGGAGGGCCGGGGAGCAATGAGCAGTTCTTC.

The chain recombines TRBV6-5 with TRBJ1-2, with D possibly TRBD1 on 6 matching bases. Looked up from germline, CDR1 is MNHEY and CDR2 is SVGAGI. The V end was cut by 6 bases, the J end by 7 bases, with 12 bases between. The length of the CDR3 is 12 residues. The CDR3: CASRKTGGGYTF. As DNA, the CDR3 is TGTGCCAGCAGGAAGACAGGAGGTGGCTACACCTTC.

The chain uses TRBV13 and TRBJ2-1; TRBD2 matches 8 bases. CDR1 is PRHDT, CDR2 FYEKMQ, per germline (reference sequence). CDR3 length: 16 residues. J lost 1 base, V lost 5 bases, and 7 bases had no gene match. In DNA form, the CDR3 reads TGTGCCAGCAGCCCGCCGGGACTAGATTCCTACAATGAGCAGTTCTTC. It encodes CASSPPGLDSYNEQFF. Based on the CDR3 plus reference TRBV13 and TRBJ2-1, the full variable domain is AAGVIQSPRHLIKEKRETATLKCYPIPRHDTVYWYQQGPGQDPQFLISFYEKMQSDKGSIPDRFSAQQFSDYHSELNMSSLELGDSALYFCASSPPGLDSYNEQFFGPGTRLTVL.

The J gene is TRBJ1-2, the V gene TRBV9, with D uncertain. The V and J ends lost 0 bases and 5 bases respectively, with 8 bases between them. The CDR3 extends over 13 amino acids. Per the germline V gene, CDR1 is SGDLS and CDR2 is YYNGEE. CDR3 sequence (DNA): TGTGCCAGCAGCGTAGACTCGGCGTATGGCTACACCTTC. This translates into CASSVDSAYGYTF.

The table lists this clone with a few counts. V usage is TRBV2 and J usage is TRBJ1-2; D is unclear. This CDR3 spans 15 amino acids. The germline V and J ends were trimmed by 6 bases and 1 base, with 15 bases remaining between them. CDR1 and CDR2 from the germline V gene are SNHLY and FYNNEI. DNA of the CDR3: TGTGCCAGCAGAGGAGGCCTTCCGTTTAACTATGGCTACACCTTC. Protein product: CASRGGLPFNYGYTF.

V is TRBV14 and J is TRBJ1-5, with D uncertain. There are 13 residues in the CDR3. Trimming removed 3 bases at V and 3 bases at J, with 6 bases between. CDR1 and CDR2 (germline): SGHDN, FVKESK. CDR3 sequence: CASSHGYNQPQHF. CDR3 bases: TGTGCCAGCAGCCACGGGTACAATCAGCCCCAGCATTTT.

The chain is built from TRBV27 and TRBJ2-4; D might be TRBD1 or TRBD2, each matching 6 bases. Germline V gives CDR1 MNHEY, CDR2 SMNVEV (reference sequence). Trimming pared 2 bases from V and 6 bases from J, leaving 20 bases between. This CDR3 comprises 17 residues. As DNA, the CDR3 is TGTGCCAGCAGTTTAGGAGGGGGACCTGGGTGGGGAAACATTCAGTACTTC. Its protein is CASSLGGGPGWGNIQYF.

This chain uses TRBV19 with TRBJ2-4; the D gene is possibly TRBD1 (6 bases). CDR1 LNHDA and CDR2 SQIVND come from the germline V gene (reference sequence). V shed 8 bases and J shed 4 bases, with 9 bases lying between them. This CDR3 has 12 amino acids. CDR3 residues: CASGTPKNIQYF. The DNA of the CDR3 is TGTGCCAGTGGGACACCTAAAAACATTCAGTACTTC.

The rearrangement joins TRBV28 to TRBJ2-1; 16 nucleotides align to TRBD2. With 6 bases clipped from V and 4 bases from J, the junction kept 3 bases outside the gene matches. Germline values: CDR1 MDHEN, CDR2 SYDVKM. The CDR3 has 16 amino acids. The CDR3 coding sequence is TGTGCCAGCAGGGGGACTAGCGGGAGGGCATACAATGAGCAGTTCTTC. Protein product: CASRGTSGRAYNEQFF. Complete variable domain (other parts from reference TRBV28 and TRBJ2-1): DVKVTQSSRYLVKRTGEKVFLECVQDMDHENMFWYRQDPGLGLRLIYFSYDVKMKEKGDIPEGYSVSREKKERFSLILESASTNQTSMYLCASRGTSGRAYNEQFFGPGTRLTVL.

CDR3 in amino acids: CATSKLGLQETQYF. The DNA for the CDR3 is TGTGCCACCTCTAAGCTCGGCCTCCAAGAGACCCAGTACTTC. The genes are TRBV27 and TRBJ2-5; unclear D gene. Germline loops: CDR1 MNHEY, CDR2 SMNVEV (reference sequence). The CDR3 spans 14 residues. V was clipped by 10 bases and J by 1 base, with 16 bases between them.

The J gene is TRBJ1-5, the V gene TRBV30; D may be TRBD1 (6 bases). The CDR3 has 13 residues. V was shortened by 7 bases and J by 9 bases, with 19 bases between the two germline ends. The germline V gene has CDR1 GTSNPN and CDR2 SVGIG (reference sequence). The CDR3: CASSRQQQGPQHF. CDR3 DNA: TGTGCCTCCTCGAGGCAGCAACAGGGGCCCCAGCATTTT.

J is TRBJ2-2 and V is TRBV29-1, with 7 bases fitting TRBD1. The CDR3 consists of 16 residues. Germline CDR1 SQVTM, CDR2 ANQGSEA. With 4 bases clipped from V and 1 base from J, the junction kept 9 bases outside the gene matches. The CDR3 region is CSVVFWGQLNTGELFF. The CDR3 region has the DNA TGCAGCGTTGTTTTTTGGGGACAGCTGAACACCGGGGAGCTGTTTTTT.